This is a list of T cell receptor beta chains from one sample in a study of cytomegalovirus exposure and HLA in healthy donors. Repertoires were generated with immunoSEQ multiplex PCR, while TCRdb's copy carries only in-frame clones and drops some. Among 200,000 to 300,000 clones, 90% were seen once, and the ten largest hold around 3.3%. What was sequenced was PBMCs. These receptors all come from a woman aged 25 to 39 in good health and CMV-seronegative. Each CDR3 is given with its conserved first and last residue. A D gene is named only where the DNA matches it firmly. Size values are once, few and many counts, or a class for expanded clones, and some rows have none.

TRBV28	-	TRBJ2-3	-	15	CASSSGRGAKDTQYF	TGTGCCAGCAGTTCGGGGAGGGGGGCGAAAGATACGCAGTATTTT
TRBV7-8	-	TRBJ2-7	-	13	CASSFGAAYEQYF	TGTGCCAGCAGCTTCGGGGCGGCCTACGAGCAGTACTTC
TRBV21-1	-	TRBJ2-3	-	17	CASRCGLADPCTDTQYF	TGTGCCAGCAGATGTGGACTAGCGGATCCATGCACAGATACGCAGTATTTT
TRBV27	-	TRBJ1-1	-	15	CASSPRRVPFTEAFF	TGTGCCAGCAGTCCCCGTCGGGTGCCTTTCACTGAAGCTTTCTTT
TRBV10-3	-	TRBJ2-5	-	17	CAISDNSQEVLGETQYF	TGTGCCATCAGTGATAATTCGCAGGAGGTATTAGGGGAGACCCAGTACTTC
TRBV27	-	TRBJ2-1	TRBD2	14	CASSLAGGMNEQFF	TGTGCCAGCAGTTTAGCGGGAGGGATGAATGAGCAGTTCTTC
TRBV28	-	TRBJ1-5	-	15	CASSVGGSQNQPQHF	TGTGCCAGCAGTGTGGGGGGGAGTCAGAATCAGCCCCAGCATTTT
TRBV28	once	TRBJ2-2	-	16	CASSPARPHVSGELFF	TGTGCCAGCAGCCCCGCCCGGCCCCATGTTTCCGGGGAGCTGTTTTTT
TRBV4-2	once	TRBJ2-7	-	16	CASSQEDSSGSYEQYF	TGTGCCAGCAGCCAAGAGGATAGTAGCGGCTCCTATGAGCAGTACTTC
TRBV29-1	-	TRBJ2-5	-	13	CSVELGGQETQYF	TGCAGCGTTGAGCTCGGGGGCCAAGAGACCCAGTACTTC
TRBV5-6	-	TRBJ2-3	-	14	CASSPTPAGRPGYF	TGTGCCAGCAGCCCCACACCGGCTGGCAGACCTGGGTATTTT
TRBV12-5	-	TRBJ2-3	TRBD1	14	CASGLEGATDTQYF	TGTGCTAGTGGTTTGGAGGGGGCCACAGATACGCAGTATTTT
TRBV28	-	TRBJ2-6	-	15	CASRGHGSGANVLTF	TGTGCCAGCAGGGGCCATGGCTCTGGGGCCAACGTCCTGACTTTC
TRBV5-1	-	TRBJ1-5	TRBD1	14	CASSSRQGGQPQHF	TGCGCCAGCAGCTCCCGACAGGGGGGGCAGCCCCAGCATTTT
TRBV19	once	TRBJ2-1	TRBD1	15	CASGRRDRVYNEQFF	TGTGCCAGTGGTCGCCGGGACAGGGTTTACAATGAGCAGTTCTTC
TRBV27	-	TRBJ2-7	-	11	CASSLSGEQYF	TGTGCCAGCAGTTTAAGCGGCGAGCAGTACTTC
TRBV9	-	TRBJ2-1	-	13	CASSLGDYNEQFF	TGTGCCAGCAGCCTCGGTGACTACAATGAGCAGTTCTTC
TRBV7-8	-	TRBJ1-5	TRBD1	14	CASSTGTGNQPQHF	TGTGCCAGCAGCACAGGGACAGGGAATCAGCCCCAGCATTTT
TRBV27	-	TRBJ2-7	TRBD1	14	CASTWGQGGWDWYF	TGTGCCAGCACCTGGGGACAGGGAGGATGGGATTGGTACTTC
TRBV19	-	TRBJ1-4	TRBD1	14	CASTPGQANEKLFF	TGTGCCAGTACTCCGGGACAGGCTAATGAAAAACTGTTTTTT
TRBV27	-	TRBJ2-7	-	15	CASSLFGQGSYEQYF	TGTGCCAGCAGTTTATTTGGGCAGGGATCCTACGAGCAGTACTTC
TRBV28	-	TRBJ1-1	TRBD1	13	CASILTGGIEAFF	TGTGCCAGCATTCTGACAGGGGGGATTGAAGCTTTCTTT
TRBV29-1	-	TRBJ2-6	TRBD1	18	CSVEHTTGNPSGANVLTF	TGCAGCGTTGAACATACGACAGGGAATCCCTCTGGGGCCAACGTCCTGACTTTC
TRBV4-3	-	TRBJ2-2	-	16	CASSWDHKTNTGELFF	TGCGCCAGCAGCTGGGACCACAAAACGAACACCGGGGAGCTGTTTTTT
TRBV15	-	TRBJ2-3	-	20	CATSSWTGSTSGGIMDTQYF	TGTGCCACCAGCAGTTGGACAGGGTCGACTAGCGGTGGAATCATGGATACGCAGTATTTT
TRBV2	-	TRBJ1-5	-	13	CASSRGADQPQHF	TGTGCCAGCAGTAGGGGGGCTGATCAGCCCCAGCATTTT
TRBV5-4	-	TRBJ2-5	TRBD2	16	CASSLGTSGKWETQYF	TGTGCCAGCAGCTTGGGGACTAGCGGGAAGTGGGAGACCCAGTACTTC
TRBV11-2	-	TRBJ2-1	TRBD2	15	CASSSRSLAGYEQFF	TGTGCCAGCAGCTCTAGGTCCCTAGCGGGATACGAGCAGTTCTTC
TRBV27	-	TRBJ2-2	-	16	CASSFSVQRGTGELFF	TGTGCCAGCAGTTTTAGCGTACAGCGAGGGACCGGGGAGCTGTTTTTT
TRBV7-3	-	TRBJ1-2	-	16	CASSLIIQGNNRGYTF	TGTGCCAGCAGCTTAATTATCCAGGGTAACAATCGGGGCTACACCTTC
TRBV29-1	-	TRBJ2-1	-	13	CSVVGAAYNEQFF	TGCAGCGTTGTTGGAGCGGCCTACAATGAGCAGTTCTTC